A selection of T cell receptor beta chains follows, all from one sample in a study of shared clonotypes between healthy human individuals. The protocol was immunoSEQ multiplex PCR, while the TCRdb copy is restricted to in-frame clones and leaves out a portion. The profile shows fewer than 1.8 million clones, approximately 98.5% of them singletons. Sequenced: naive CD4+ T cells sorted from blood. Receptor source: a man aged 25-40 years in good health. CDR3s include the opening cysteine and the closing phenylalanine or tryptophan. A D gene is named only where the DNA matches it firmly. A clone size is listed for some rows: how often the clone was seen (once, few, many), or a class if it is expanded.

length,J,V,D,size,DNA,CDR3
13,TRBJ1-2,TRBV19,.,.,TGTGCCAGTAATCGACAGCGTACCTATGGCTACACCTTC,CASNRQRTYGYTF
14,TRBJ1-1,TRBV9,.,.,TGTGCCAGCACCCCTACCCCGGGGGACACTGAAGCTTTCTTT,CASTPTPGDTEAFF
18,TRBJ1-3,TRBV11-2,.,.,TGTGCCAGCAGCTTAGATCTCCATCGCGGGAATTACGGAAACACCATATATTTT,CASSLDLHRGNYGNTIYF
13,TRBJ2-7,TRBV18,.,once,TGTGCCAGCTCACCACCTGGCCAATACGAGCAGTACTTC,CASSPPGQYEQYF
16,TRBJ2-1,TRBV10-2,TRBD1,.,TGCGCCAGCACCGACAGGGGGCAACGCTCCTACAATGAGCAGTTCTTC,CASTDRGQRSYNEQFF
14,TRBJ2-5,TRBV2,TRBD1,.,TGTGCCAGCTCAACCGGGACAGGGGGCGAGACCCAGTACTTC,CASSTGTGGETQYF
14,TRBJ2-7,TRBV2,TRBD1,.,TGTGCCAGCAGGAAGACAGGGTCCTCCTACGAGCAGTACTTC,CASRKTGSSYEQYF
13,TRBJ2-3,TRBV28,.,.,TGTGCCAGCAGCTCCACTAGCCGAACCACCGGGCCTTTT,CASSSTSRTTGPF
14,TRBJ2-7,TRBV18,.,once,TGTGCCAGCTCACCTAACAGGGTGTTCTACGAGCAGTACTTC,CASSPNRVFYEQYF
18,TRBJ2-3,TRBV13,TRBD1,.,TGTGCCAGCAGCCGCATGACTTTGGGGACAGGGCCCACAGATACGCAGTATTTT,CASSRMTLGTGPTDTQYF
11,TRBJ2-7,TRBV7-9,.,.,TGTGCCAGCAGCTCACCGACGGTGCATTACTTC,CASSSPTVHYF
13,TRBJ2-3,TRBV18,.,.,TGTGCCAGCTCACCAGATACTGTAGATACGCAGTATTTT,CASSPDTVDTQYF
17,TRBJ2-2,TRBV28,.,.,TGTGCCACCCAGACAGGCCCGAGCACTTTCGGGGGTGGGGAGCTGTTTTTT,CATQTGPSTFGGGELFF
12,TRBJ1-2,TRBV19,.,.,TGTGCCAGTAAGGGGTTAGGCTATGGCTACACCTTC,CASKGLGYGYTF
13,TRBJ1-2,TRBV5-4,.,.,TGTGCCAGCAGCTTGGCCGGAACTAATGGCTACACCTTC,CASSLAGTNGYTF
14,TRBJ2-7,TRBV5-6,.,.,TGTGCCAGCAGCTCTGCGGGACGGAACTACGAGCAGTACTTC,CASSSAGRNYEQYF
14,TRBJ2-5,TRBV5-4,.,once,TGTGCCAGCAGCTTTCCCGGACAGAGGGAGACCCAGTACTTC,CASSFPGQRETQYF
16,TRBJ2-7,TRBV7-9,TRBD2,.,TGTGCCAGCAGCTTACAGAGCGGGAGCCAAACCTACGAGCAGTACTTC,CASSLQSGSQTYEQYF
15,TRBJ2-2,TRBV6-1,.,.,TGTGCCACCAAAGCCGTGGGGTTGGGCACCGGGGAGCTGTTTTTT,CATKAVGLGTGELFF
14,TRBJ2-5,TRBV28,.,.,TGTGCCAGCTGCCCCCCTGGCCCTGCCTTGTCCCAGTACTTC,CASCPPGPALSQYF
14,TRBJ2-5,TRBV5-1,TRBD2,once,TGCGCCAGCAGCTTTGGACTAGGCGGGGAGACCCAGTACTTC,CASSFGLGGETQYF
16,TRBJ2-1,TRBV14,TRBD2,.,TGTGCCAGCAGCAAACGACTAGCGGGAGTCTACAATGAGCAGTTCTTC,CASSKRLAGVYNEQFF
16,TRBJ2-7,TRBV9,TRBD2,.,TGTGCCAGCAGCGCGACCGGGACTAGCGGGAGCTACGAGCAGTACTTC,CASSATGTSGSYEQYF
15,TRBJ1-4,TRBV4-3,.,.,TGCGCCAGCAGCCAAGAATCAGGGTCGTATGAAAAACTGTTTTTT,CASSQESGSYEKLFF
14,TRBJ2-2,TRBV7-9,.,.,TGTGCCAGCAGCTTAGACAGCATCACCGGGGAGCTGTTTTTT,CASSLDSITGELFF
15,TRBJ2-3,TRBV5-4,TRBD2,.,TGTGCCAGCAGCATAATAGCGGGAGGGTTAGATACGCAGTATTTT,CASSIIAGGLDTQYF
15,TRBJ1-5,TRBV5-1,.,.,TGCGCCAGCAGCGCCCTGGGCACTAGCAATCAGCCCCAGCATTTT,CASSALGTSNQPQHF
20,TRBJ2-5,TRBV19,TRBD2,.,TGTGCCAGTAGTACACCCCTTTCCGGGACTAGCGGGAGGGCCGGAGAGACCCAGTACTTC,CASSTPLSGTSGRAGETQYF
16,TRBJ2-7,TRBV4-3,TRBD1,.,TGCGCCAGCAGCCAAGAGCGGGGACAGGGTTTCCACGAGCAGTACTTC,CASSQERGQGFHEQYF
15,TRBJ1-2,TRBV6-1,TRBD1,.,TGTGCCAGCAGCGCAAACACCGGGACAGGCTATGGCTACACCTTC,CASSANTGTGYGYTF
16,TRBJ1-1,TRBV18,TRBD1,.,TGTGCCAGCTCACAGGGGACAGGGGCCGTGAACACTGAAGCTTTCTTT,CASSQGTGAVNTEAFF
15,TRBJ1-1,TRBV2,.,.,TGTGCCAGCAGTGAAGCGGGCAGGGTGAACACTGAAGCTTTCTTT,CASSEAGRVNTEAFF
15,TRBJ1-4,TRBV7-2,.,.,TGTGCCAGCAGCGCACAGCGGGTCCCTAATGAAAAACTGTTTTTT,CASSAQRVPNEKLFF
13,TRBJ1-1,TRBV10-2,.,.,TGCGCCAGCAGATTGGGCGGGAACACTGAAGCTTTCTTT,CASRLGGNTEAFF
15,TRBJ2-7,TRBV7-3,.,.,TGTGCCAGCAGCTGGCGAGGAGGGAATATCTACGAGCAGTACTTC,CASSWRGGNIYEQYF
13,TRBJ1-1,TRBV5-1,.,.,TGCGCCTGGGGAGACCCCGGAGGGACTGAAGCTTTCTTT,CAWGDPGGTEAFF
14,TRBJ2-1,TRBV15,.,.,TGTGCCACCAGCAGAGAGCAACAGGGTGATGAGCAGTTCTTC,CATSREQQGDEQFF
12,TRBJ1-2,TRBV18,.,.,TGTGCCAGCTCACAGGATCGGTATGGTTACACCTTC,CASSQDRYGYTF
15,TRBJ2-5,TRBV5-4,.,.,TGTGCCAGCAGCTTGGTCCGCAGGGACCAAGAGACCCAGTACTTC,CASSLVRRDQETQYF
14,TRBJ1-4,TRBV18,.,.,TGTGCCAGCTCACCTGGGGGCGCCGGTGAAAAACTGTTTTTT,CASSPGGAGEKLFF
14,TRBJ2-7,TRBV6-5,.,.,TGTGCCAGCAGTTACTCGATTGGGGCTAACGCTCAGTACTTC,CASSYSIGANAQYF
12,TRBJ2-5,TRBV5-1,.,.,TGCGCCAGCAGCTCCAGAAAAGAGACCCAGTACTTC,CASSSRKETQYF
18,TRBJ2-7,TRBV18,TRBD1,.,TGTGCCAGCTCATCCCGGGACAGGCCCATTAACCCTACCTACGAGCAGTACTTC,CASSSRDRPINPTYEQYF
12,TRBJ1-1,TRBV5-1,.,.,TGCGCCAGCAGCTGGAGCGGGGTTGAAGCTTTCTTT,CASSWSGVEAFF
11,TRBJ2-5,TRBV29-1,.,.,TGCAGCTCAGCTTTTGCGGAGACCCAGTACTTC,CSSAFAETQYF
15,TRBJ2-1,TRBV7-9,.,once,TGTGCCAGCAGCTTAGAAAGGGCACCTTACAATGAGCAGTTCTTC,CASSLERAPYNEQFF
14,TRBJ2-7,TRBV30,TRBD1,.,TGTGCCTGGAGTGTACCGGGACAGGGCCACGAGCAGTACTTC,CAWSVPGQGHEQYF
17,TRBJ2-1,TRBV15,TRBD2,.,TGTGCCACCAGCAGTGCTCCCGGGACTGGGAGGGCCTATGAGCAGTTCTTC,CATSSAPGTGRAYEQFF
13,TRBJ1-2,TRBV5-8,.,many,TGTGCCAGCAGCTTGGAGGATGTCTATGGCTACACCTTC,CASSLEDVYGYTF
13,TRBJ2-7,TRBV6-5,.,.,TGTGCCAGCCTCGCCCCGGGGGTGAGGGAGCAGTACTTC,CASLAPGVREQYF
14,TRBJ2-5,TRBV6-4,.,.,TGTGCCAGCAGTGACATACCGTTCCAAGAGACCCAGTACTTC,CASSDIPFQETQYF
17,TRBJ1-5,TRBV7-9,.,.,TGTGCCAGCAGCTTAGCGCAAACGAGGGCGGAAGATCAGCCCCAGCATTTT,CASSLAQTRAEDQPQHF
16,TRBJ2-1,TRBV5-1,TRBD2,.,TGCGCCAGCAGCGCTGGGACTAGCGGGTTATACAATGAGCAGTTCTTC,CASSAGTSGLYNEQFF